Below are 4 T cell receptor beta chains sequenced from a single sample in a study of identical twins. MiXCR, applied by TCRdb to the 5' RACE reads, yields one record per CDR3 protein. The data hold hundreds of thousands of distinct CDR3 sequences, with 8.5% to 9.5% observed a single time. The data were also submitted as part of a second study, on yellow fever vaccine responses in identical twins.

The sequencing input was PBMCs. The receptors here all came from a woman between 18 and 30 years old in good health.

This sequence joins TRBV4-3 and TRBJ2-1, with a tentative D call TRBD1 (7 bases). This CDR3 has 13 residues. Germline CDR1 is LGHNA and CDR2 is YSLEER. The ends were cut back, 1 base at V and 15 bases at J, with 16 bases in the middle. The CDR3 loop reads CASSQGQGGPRFF. The DNA for the CDR3 is TGCGCCAGCAGCCAAGGCCAGGGGGGCCCTCGGTTCTTC.

This clonotype has more than one count but fewer than ten. The CDR3 here is CSARDRGLAGKYNEQFF. DNA of the CDR3: TGCAGTGCTAGAGATAGGGGACTAGCGGGGAAATACAATGAGCAGTTCTTC. The chain is built from TRBV20-1 and TRBJ2-1; TRBD2 aligns across 13 bases. The CDR3 spans 17 residues. Germline CDR1 is DFQATT and CDR2 is SNEGSKA (reference sequence). V lost 0 bases to trimming and J lost 4 bases; unmatched junction nucleotides: 6.

In this sample, this clonotype turned up a few times. The CDR3 protein is CASKRGRLADNEQFF. The CDR3 DNA sequence: TGTGCCAGCAAACGAGGGAGGCTAGCGGACAATGAGCAGTTCTTC. This chain joins TRBV2 and TRBJ2-1; 7 bases are a match to TRBD2. The CDR3 sequence is 15 residues long. Germline CDR1 SNHLY, CDR2 FYNNEI. J gave up 5 bases and V 7 bases, and 11 bases lay outside the gene matches.

This clonotype was seen at least ten times. The chain employs TRBV11-2 and TRBJ2-7, with TRBD1 as a possible D gene (5 bases). The CDR3 sequence is 15 residues long. The V end lost 1 base, the J end lost 3 bases, and 13 bases lay between the germline ends. Germline lookup yields CDR1 SGHAT and CDR2 FQNNGV. CDR3 amino acids: CASSLGGPHSYEQYF. CDR3 nucleotides: TGTGCCAGCAGCTTAGGGGGCCCCCACAGCTACGAGCAGTACTTC.